This T cell receptor (beta chain) was sequenced for a study of CD8 T cells in ankylosing spondylitis. Findings and caveats of the study: Some motif variants were previously reported in reactive arthritis synovial fluid and blood. Significant enrichment of disease-linked clones was reported in matched ankylosing spondylitis synovial fluid.

The table lists this clonotype with many counts. The antigen is unknown. Trimming took off 1 base at V and 6 bases at J, with 18 bases between the two ends. The CDR3 consists of 17 residues. Researchers built TCR beta libraries using quantitative 5'-RACE with molecular barcodes. One entry per CDR3 protein results from TCRdb running MiXCR on the 5' RACE reads. The table shows roughly 35,000 distinct CDR3 sequences, with around an eighth occurring only once. The chain recombines TRBV12-3 or TRBV12-4 with TRBJ2-2, with a tentative D call TRBD1 (7 bases). The clonotype originates from a male donor with ankylosing spondylitis. Sequenced sample: synovial fluid, either unsorted or a sorted T cell fraction (not recorded which). CDR3 sequence: CASSLGGTAFSPGELFF. The CDR3 DNA reads TGTGCCAGCAGTTTAGGCGGGACAGCATTTTCCCCCGGGGAGCTGTTTTTT.